The 28 T cell receptor beta chains below were found in one sample sequenced in a study of cytomegalovirus exposure and HLA in healthy donors. PCR was performed using 60 Vbeta and 13 Jbeta primers. Profiled with immunoSEQ multiplex PCR; TCRdb holds only in-frame clones, not every one. In all, the sample yields some 70,000 clones. Input material: PBMCs. These receptors were collected from a boy younger than 18 in good health and CMV-seronegative.

This chain links TRBV7-9 with TRBJ1-5, with 9 bases matching TRBD1. The CDR3 loop spans 16 amino acids. The trim removed 5 bases at V and 6 bases at J, leaving 11 bases unmatched. The germline V gene has CDR1 SEHNR and CDR2 FQNEAQ (reference sequence). CDR3 sequence (DNA): TGTGCCAGCAGCCCATCTACAGGGGGCGCGAGTCAGCCCCAGCATTTT. Translating gives CASSPSTGGASQPQHF.

V usage is TRBV6-1 and J usage is TRBJ2-5, with 8 bases matching TRBD1. V dropped 1 base and J dropped 5; count of bases not matched to a gene: 9. Germline CDR1 is MNHNS and CDR2 is SASEGT. The CDR3 runs 16 residues. The CDR3 DNA is TGTGCCAGCAGTGAAGGTGGGACAGGTCGATGGGAGACCCAGTACTTC. It specifies CASSEGGTGRWETQYF.

The chain is built from TRBV30 and TRBJ1-2; the match to TRBD1 covers 8 bases. The V segment lost 5 bases and the J segment 6 bases; nucleotides outside the gene matches: 14. This CDR3 is 15 amino acids long. CDR1 and CDR2 from the germline V gene are GTSNPN and SVGIG (reference sequence). The CDR3 loop is CAWGAGTGGSHGYTF. The CDR3, as DNA: TGTGCCTGGGGAGCCGGGACAGGCGGTTCTCATGGCTACACCTTC.

The chain uses TRBV9 and TRBJ2-2; the D gene is possibly TRBD1 (6 bases). CDR1 and CDR2 from the germline V gene are SGDLS and YYNGEE. The CDR3 length is 17 residues. V lost 0 bases, J lost 7 bases, and 19 bases lay in between. The CDR3 protein is CASSVDLRTALSGELFF. DNA for the CDR3: TGTGCCAGCAGCGTAGATCTCCGGACAGCCCTCAGCGGGGAGCTGTTTTTT.

CDR3: CASSLSLLAGAPYEQYF. The DNA of the CDR3 is TGTGCCAGCAGCTTAAGTCTGCTAGCGGGAGCTCCCTACGAGCAGTACTTC. The rearrangement uses TRBV7-7 and TRBJ2-7, with 10 bases matching TRBD2. The CDR3 has 17 residues. Germline assignment: CDR1 SSHAT and CDR2 FNYEAQ (reference sequence). The ends lost 2 bases at V and 2 bases at J; junction bases unmatched: 9.

The genes are TRBV25-1 and TRBJ1-2; the match to TRBD1 covers 7 bases. The CDR3 has 14 residues. The germline gives CDR1 MGHDK, CDR2 SYGVNS. V dropped 4 bases and J dropped 3; count of bases not matched to a gene: 5. The CDR3 loop reads CASSGGGRHYGYTF. CDR3 in DNA: TGTGCCAGCAGTGGAGGGGGCAGGCACTATGGCTACACCTTC.

This rearrangement joins TRBV2 to TRBJ2-3; D is perhaps TRBD1 (6 bases). V was cut by 7 bases and J by 0 bases, with 11 bases left in between. The CDR3 is 14 amino acids. Looked up from germline, CDR1 is SNHLY and CDR2 is FYNNEI. CDR3: CASNTGISTDTQYF. The CDR3 bases are TGTGCCAGCAATACAGGGATCAGCACAGATACGCAGTATTTT. Full variable domain (rest looked up from reference TRBV2 and TRBJ2-3): EPEVTQTPSHQVTQMGQEVILRCVPISNHLYFYWYRQILGQKVEFLVSFYNNEISEKSEIFDDQFSVERPDGSNFTLKIRSTKLEDSAMYFCASNTGISTDTQYFGPGTRLTVL.

This CDR3 is CASGPGRTMNTEAFF. DNA of the CDR3: TGTGCTAGTGGCCCGGGACGGACTATGAACACTGAAGCTTTCTTT. The V and J genes are TRBV12-5 and TRBJ1-1; D might be TRBD1 (5 bases). Germline V lookup: CDR1 LGHNT, CDR2 FRNRAP. V was trimmed by 6 bases and J by 0 bases, leaving 14 bases between them. The CDR3 runs 15 residues.

The chain carries TRBV19 and TRBJ1-5; D remains unclear. The CDR3 runs to 12 residues. Germline V gene sequence: CDR1 LNHDA, CDR2 SQIVND (reference sequence). V lost 1 base, J lost 7 bases, and 5 bases lay in between. DNA for the CDR3: TGTGCCAGTAGTATAGGAGCCCAGCCCCAGCATTTT. Its protein product is CASSIGAQPQHF.

The rearrangement joins TRBV4-2 to TRBJ1-2, with D maybe TRBD1 (5 bases). The CDR3 is made up of 21 amino acids. Germline V gives CDR1 LGHNA, CDR2 YNFKEQ. V was shortened by 1 base and J by 4 bases, with 31 bases between the two germline ends. The CDR3 sequence is CASSQGFQKKSKGRQPYGYTF. The CDR3 region has the DNA TGTGCCAGCAGCCAAGGCTTCCAAAAAAAGAGCAAGGGGCGACAACCCTATGGCTACACCTTC.

The chain links TRBV18 to TRBJ2-2; the D is unclear. The germline V gene has CDR1 KGHSH and CDR2 LQKENI. Deletions cut 4 bases from V and 4 bases from J, with 7 bases between. CDR3 length equals 13 residues. As DNA, the CDR3 is TGTGCCAGCTCACTAGATACCACCGGGGAGCTGTTTTTT. This gives the protein CASSLDTTGELFF.

The chain joins TRBV25-1 to TRBJ2-1; the D gene is possibly TRBD2 (5 bases). V lost 3 bases and J lost 4, with 13 bases in between. This CDR3 comprises 15 residues. Per the germline V gene, CDR1 is MGHDK and CDR2 is SYGVNS. The CDR3 region is CASSERVFSYNEQFF. In DNA form, the CDR3 reads TGTGCCAGCAGTGAGCGGGTGTTCAGTTACAATGAGCAGTTCTTC.

This rearrangement joins TRBV9 to TRBJ2-5; 9 positions match TRBD2. Trimming removed 0 bases from V and 9 bases from J; junction bases left unmatched: 12. Germline V CDR1 and CDR2: SGDLS, YYNGEE. There are 16 residues in the CDR3. The CDR3: CASSVEEGTSPLAQYF. DNA of the CDR3: TGTGCCAGCAGCGTAGAGGAGGGGACTAGCCCCCTGGCCCAGTACTTC.

On this clone: Germline and junction disagree at one end, which may indicate a read error. The chain carries TRBV30 and TRBJ1-1, with D possibly matching TRBD1 (6 bases). CDR3 length: 12 amino acids. Germline V gene sequence: CDR1 GTSNPN, CDR2 SVGIG (reference sequence). The DNA of the CDR3 is TGTGCCTGGCAGGGGATGAACACTGAAGATTTCTTT. Amino acid sequence: CAWQGMNTEDFF. Combining the CDR3 with reference TRBV30 and TRBJ1-1 gives the whole variable domain SQTIHQWPATLVQPVGSPLSLECTVEGTSNPNLYWYRQAAGRGLQLLFYSVGIGQISSEVPQNLSASRPQDRQFILSSKKLLLSDSGFYLCAWQGMNTEDFFGQGTRLTVV.

The gene calls are TRBV7-3 and TRBJ2-1; 10 bases map to TRBD2. This CDR3 contains 14 residues. Germline assignment: CDR1 SGHTA and CDR2 FQGTGA. With V trimmed by 5 bases and J by 9 bases, 7 bases remained unmatched. The CDR3 here is CASSTGGLAPEQFF. CDR3 coding DNA: TGTGCCAGCAGCACAGGGGGACTAGCGCCTGAGCAGTTCTTC.

V is TRBV10-3 and J is TRBJ2-5; weak D call: TRBD2 (6 bases). Germline CDR1 reads ENHRY; CDR2 reads SYGVKD. The CDR3 is 13 residues long. V was trimmed by 8 bases and J by 5 bases, leaving 15 bases between them. CDR3 residues: CAIGAGLGETQYF. CDR3 sequence (DNA): TGTGCCATCGGGGCGGGATTAGGGGAGACCCAGTACTTC.

As regards this clone: One end of the junction fails to match germline, which may point to a read error. This chain connects TRBV18 to TRBJ2-3; 7 bases agree with TRBD1. Germline CDR1 reads KGHSH; CDR2 reads LQKENI. The CDR3 spans 15 residues. In DNA, the CDR3 is TGTGCCAGCTCCCCAGGGGCTAGTGGGACAGATAAGCAGTATTTT. The encoded protein is CASSPGASGTDKQYF.

CDR3 sequence reads: CASSLGQGSSHTEAFF. The DNA of the CDR3 is TGTGCCAGCAGCTTGGGGCAGGGAAGTAGTCACACTGAAGCTTTCTTT. This chain connects TRBV7-9 to TRBJ1-1; D is perhaps TRBD1 (5 bases). In germline, CDR1 is SEHNR, CDR2 FQNEAQ (reference sequence). This CDR3 has 16 residues. Trimming stripped 3 bases from V and 3 bases from J, with 17 bases between.

This chain links TRBV5-6 with TRBJ1-2; D remains unclear. V was cut by 4 bases and J by 9 bases, with 10 bases left in between. Germline CDR1 SGHDT, CDR2 YYEEEE. The CDR3 loop spans 11 amino acids. The CDR3 coding sequence is TGTGCCAGCAGCGCACTCACTAGCTACACCTTC. Its translation is CASSALTSYTF.

V and J are TRBV4-1 and TRBJ2-1, with 11 bases aligning to TRBD2. The CDR3 runs 17 residues. J lost 3 bases, V lost 4 bases, and 8 bases had no gene match. Germline lookup yields CDR1 MGHRA and CDR2 YSYEKL. The CDR3 DNA sequence: TGCGCCAGCAGCCCGGATATAGCGGGGGGGCTCTACAATGAGCAGTTCTTC. Translation gives CASSPDIAGGLYNEQFF.

The genes are TRBV29-1 and TRBJ1-1, with a tentative D call TRBD1 (6 bases). CDR1 is SQVTM and CDR2 is ANQGSEA in the germline V gene. CDR3 length: 15 amino acids. With 6 bases removed from V and 7 bases from J, the gap between germline ends came to 24 bases. The CDR3 region has the DNA TGCAGCGTCCCCGGACTGGGGGGGCTTTCTAATGAAGCTTTCTTT. This encodes CSVPGLGGLSNEAFF.

The V call is TRBV7-9, the J call TRBJ1-2; weak D call: TRBD1 (6 bases). This CDR3 contains 13 residues. V was pared by 5 bases and J by 4 bases, with 11 bases between. From germline, CDR1 is SEHNR and CDR2 FQNEAQ (reference sequence). In DNA form, the CDR3 reads TGTGCCAGCAGCACAGGGAGTAGCTATGGCTACACCTTC. Translating gives CASSTGSSYGYTF.

CDR3 DNA: TGTGCCAGCAGCTTTCAACTAGCCCCAGAGACCCAGTACTTC. Its protein product is CASSFQLAPETQYF. The gene calls are TRBV5-4 and TRBJ2-5, with a possible D match to TRBD2 (6 bases). Germline CDR1 SGHNT, CDR2 YYREEE (reference sequence). V was clipped by 2 bases and J by 4 bases, with 12 bases between them. The CDR3 runs 14 residues. The whole variable domain, remainder taken from reference TRBV5-4 and TRBJ2-5, is ETGVTQSPTHLIKTRGQQVTLRCSSQSGHNTVSWYQQALGQGPQFIFQYYREEENGRGNFPPRFSGLQFPNYSSELNVNALELDDSALYLCASSFQLAPETQYFGPGTRLLVL.

The rearrangement links TRBV30 to TRBJ1-1; no definite D call. Germline V gene lookup returns CDR1 GTSNPN and CDR2 SVGIG (reference sequence). The CDR3 runs to 13 residues. The germline V and J ends were trimmed by 4 bases and 9 bases, with 18 bases remaining between them. CDR3 amino acids: CAWNQQSHDKAFF. The CDR3 bases are TGTGCCTGGAACCAACAGAGCCACGATAAAGCTTTCTTT.

The chain links TRBV30 to TRBJ1-1; maybe TRBD1 (6 bases). Germline V lookup: CDR1 GTSNPN, CDR2 SVGIG (reference sequence). Trimming pared 3 bases from V and 1 base from J, leaving 15 bases between. The length of the CDR3 is 15 residues. The CDR3 loop reads CAWRHRELSNTEAFF. In DNA form, the CDR3 reads TGTGCCTGGAGACACAGGGAACTTTCGAACACTGAAGCTTTCTTT.

The rearrangement uses TRBV18 and TRBJ1-5; 7 nucleotides match TRBD1. V shed 4 bases, J shed 2 bases, and the junction held 5 bases outside the gene matches. The CDR3 is 15 residues long. Per germline, CDR1 KGHSH and CDR2 LQKENI. The CDR3 DNA is TGTGCCAGCTCACTTAATCAGGGGGGCAATCAGCCCCAGCATTTT. Protein product: CASSLNQGGNQPQHF.

This sequence joins TRBV6-5 and TRBJ2-1, with 9 nucleotides matching TRBD2. The V and J ends lost 6 bases and 4 bases, in that order; junction bases with no gene match: 4. The CDR3 extends over 14 amino acids. The germline CDR1 and CDR2 sequences are MNHEY and SVGAGI. CDR3: CASSAGGGYNEQFF. The CDR3 DNA sequence: TGTGCCAGCAGCGCGGGGGGGGGTTACAATGAGCAGTTCTTC.

V usage is TRBV30 and J usage is TRBJ1-2; D not certain. V lost 1 base, J lost 8 bases, and 14 bases lay in between. This CDR3 comprises 13 residues. The V gene's germline CDR1 is GTSNPN and CDR2 SVGIG (reference sequence). CDR3 nucleotide sequence: TGTGCCTGGAGTGGGTCGGTATCAGGAGGCTACACCTTC. The encoded protein is CAWSGSVSGGYTF.